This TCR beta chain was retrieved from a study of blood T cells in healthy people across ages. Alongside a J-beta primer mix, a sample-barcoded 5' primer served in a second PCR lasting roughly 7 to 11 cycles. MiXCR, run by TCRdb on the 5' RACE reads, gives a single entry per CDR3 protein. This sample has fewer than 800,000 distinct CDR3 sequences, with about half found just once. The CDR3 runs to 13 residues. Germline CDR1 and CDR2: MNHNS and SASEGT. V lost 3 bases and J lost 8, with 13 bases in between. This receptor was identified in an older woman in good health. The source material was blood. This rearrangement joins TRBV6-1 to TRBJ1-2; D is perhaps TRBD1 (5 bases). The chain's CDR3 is CASSDGTTRGYTF. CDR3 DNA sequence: TGTGCCAGCAGTGATGGGACCACTAGGGGCTACACCTTC.